This T cell receptor (beta chain) emerged from a study of Ad26.COV2.S vaccination and SARS-CoV-2 variants. The study's findings and limits: Reported post-vaccination CD8+ and CD4+ T cell responses to spike showed substantial breadth. Non-spike TCR breadth did not differ much between vaccine and placebo recipients. While placebo recipients had lower spike-specific TCR breadth, vaccine recipients had more. Assessments of TCR breadth and depth may have underestimated the total T cell responses.

CDR1 is SGHTA, CDR2 FQGNSA, per germline. Trimming took off 7 bases at V and 5 bases at J, with 20 bases between the two ends. CDR3 length: 15 residues. Sequencing was performed with immunoSEQ multiplex PCR; in TCRdb, only in-frame clones are kept and a portion is missing. The repertoire includes about 350,000 clones, approximately 90% of them detected once, and about 3.8% sits in the top ten. This clone appeared a few times. The antigen is unknown. This clonotype originated in a human donor who had recovered from COVID-19. The input for sequencing was peripheral blood, taken after recovery from COVID-19. The chain couples TRBV7-2 to TRBJ1-2; D perhaps matches TRBD1 (6 bases). The CDR3, as DNA: TGTGCCAGCACCCTAGCGGCGGGGGCAGGTTATGGCTACACCTTC. Translated: CASTLAAGAGYGYTF.